The following is a T cell receptor (beta chain) sequence with its context. Its antigen remains unknown. These data come from a study of T cell responses to AZD1222 COVID-19 vaccine. Germline loops: CDR1 SGHRS, CDR2 YFSETQ. V lost 0 bases, J lost 7 bases, and 11 bases lay in between. The CDR3 runs 13 residues. The method was immunoSEQ multiplex PCR; TCRdb's version includes in-frame clones alone and lacks a portion of them. The sample lists about 160,000 clones, just over 90% seen once, with 1.1% in the top ten. Whole-study findings and limits: Just a handful of people given AZD1222 tested seropositive at baseline.

The clonotype was recovered from an adult who received the AZD1222 COVID-19 vaccine. The J gene is TRBJ2-7, the V gene TRBV5-1, with a possible D match to TRBD2 (5 bases). The source material was peripheral blood, sampled 28 days after the second AZD1222 dose. CDR3: CASSLGHTSEQYF. The CDR3 region has the DNA TGCGCCAGCAGCTTGGGCCACACTAGTGAGCAGTACTTC.